This entry lists 10 T cell receptor beta chains sequenced from one sample in a study of T cell responses to AZD1222 COVID-19 vaccine. The protocol was immunoSEQ multiplex PCR, while the TCRdb copy is restricted to in-frame clones and leaves out a portion. The repertoire holds about 55,000 clones, with more than 70% as singletons. The input for sequencing was peripheral blood, taken on day 0 of AZD1222 vaccination. The source is an adult in good health.

The genes are TRBV6-5 and TRBJ2-7; D unclear. Trimming took 6 bases from V and 5 from J, leaving 11 bases between them. CDR3 length: 12 residues. Germline V CDR1 and CDR2: MNHEY, SVGAGI. CDR3 in amino acids: CASRLGINEQYF. The DNA of the CDR3 is TGTGCCAGCAGGTTGGGAATTAACGAGCAGTACTTC.

J is TRBJ1-2 and V is TRBV27; 7 nucleotides match TRBD1. Per the germline V gene, CDR1 is MNHEY and CDR2 is SMNVEV (reference sequence). V gave up 6 bases and J gave up 5 bases; unmatched junction bases: 12. The CDR3 is made up of 15 amino acids. The CDR3 DNA is TGTGCCAGCAGCTCCCGTAAGGGGGCTGGGTATGGCTACACCTTC. This translates into CASSSRKGAGYGYTF.

The chain links TRBV4-1 to TRBJ2-5; TRBD2 aligns across 13 bases. This CDR3 comprises 18 residues. The V and J ends lost 0 bases and 3 bases, in that order; junction bases with no gene match: 7. Germline CDR1 reads MGHRA; CDR2 reads YSYEKL. The DNA of the CDR3 is TGCGCCAGCAGCCAAGATAGTGGGGGGACTAGCGGGGAAGAGACCCAGTACTTC. Protein: CASSQDSGGTSGEETQYF.

This clone was recorded once. V is TRBV28 and J is TRBJ1-3; the D is unclear. Germline V gives CDR1 MDHEN, CDR2 SYDVKM. V was trimmed by 6 bases and J by 1 base, leaving 13 bases between them. This CDR3 has 15 amino acids. The CDR3 DNA follows: TGTGCCAGCAGAAACAGCGGGCGGTCTGGAAACACCATATATTTT. Its translation is CASRNSGRSGNTIYF.

The chain uses TRBV7-9 and TRBJ1-2; D might be TRBD1 (6 bases). The V gene's germline CDR1 is SEHNR and CDR2 FQNEAQ (reference sequence). Trimming removed 2 bases from V and 7 bases from J, with 14 bases in between. The CDR3 loop spans 14 amino acids. This chain's CDR3 is CASSLSGEDGGYTF. CDR3 DNA: TGTGCCAGCAGCTTATCAGGGGAAGATGGTGGCTACACCTTC.

This rearrangement joins TRBV7-2 to TRBJ2-2; tentative D call: TRBD1 (5 bases). With 1 base removed from V and 4 bases from J, the gap between germline ends came to 13 bases. In germline, CDR1 is SGHTA, CDR2 FQGNSA. This CDR3 has 16 amino acids. In DNA, the CDR3 is TGTGCCAGCAGCTTAGGGCAGACAGCGAGCACCGGGGAGCTGTTTTTT. Its translation: CASSLGQTASTGELFF.

Only a few counts were recorded for this clone. This chain links TRBV7-2 with TRBJ2-5; D gene ambiguous. CDR1 is SGHTA and CDR2 is FQGNSA in the germline V gene. V was clipped by 0 bases and J by 5 bases, with 10 bases between them. CDR3 length: 14 residues. The CDR3 bases are TGTGCCAGCAGCTTAGCCCCCCGACGGGAGACCCAGTACTTC. It yields the protein CASSLAPRRETQYF.

The J gene is TRBJ2-2, the V gene TRBV27; 11 bases align to TRBD2. Per the germline V gene, CDR1 is MNHEY and CDR2 is SMNVEV (reference sequence). Trimming cost V 5 bases and J 1 base; bases outside gene matches: 6. There are 17 residues in the CDR3. CDR3 protein: CASSALAGGGNTGELFF. As DNA, the CDR3 is TGTGCCAGCAGTGCCCTAGCGGGAGGTGGGAACACCGGGGAGCTGTTTTTT.

Here the CDR3 reads CASSHGTSRSYEQYF. The CDR3 bases are TGTGCCAGCAGCCACGGGACTTCCCGCTCCTACGAGCAGTACTTC. The genes are TRBV11-2 and TRBJ2-7; a weak D match, TRBD2 (6 bases). CDR1 SGHAT and CDR2 FQNNGV come from the germline V gene. The length of the CDR3 is 15 residues. The V and J ends lost 5 bases and 0 bases respectively, with 14 bases between them.

J is TRBJ2-1 and V is TRBV11-2, with unresolved D. Germline V gene data show CDR1 as SGHAT and CDR2 as FQNNGV. With 1 base removed from V and 4 bases from J, the gap between germline ends came to 17 bases. CDR3 size: 17 residues. The CDR3 is CASSLGGSMDSYNEQFF. CDR3 DNA: TGTGCCAGCAGCTTAGGAGGTTCCATGGATTCTTACAATGAGCAGTTCTTC. The complete variable domain, with remaining parts taken from reference TRBV11-2 and TRBJ2-1, reads EAGVAQSPRYKIIEKRQSVAFWCNPISGHATLYWYQQILGQGPKLLIQFQNNGVVDDSQLPKDRFSAERLKGVDSTLKIQPAKLEDSAVYLCASSLGGSMDSYNEQFFGPGTRLTVL.